The T cell receptor (beta chain) under discussion was sequenced for a study of OX40 agonist ivuxolimab in advanced cancers. This clone appeared a single time. This CDR3 has 17 amino acids. V dropped 7 bases and J dropped 0 bases, with 16 bases sitting between them. Germline loops: CDR1 LNHDA, CDR2 SQIVND (reference sequence). Sequenced by immunoSEQ multiplex PCR; TCRdb stores in-frame clones only, minus some. The sample holds about 60,000 clones; around nine tenths are singletons and the top ten take around 1%. The TCR comes from an adult with an advanced solid tumor such as melanoma, head and neck, liver or kidney cancer. The chain combines TRBV19 with TRBJ2-6, with no clear D. The source was CD4+ or CD8+ T cells sorted from blood, collected in a trial of the OX40 agonist ivuxolimab. The CDR3 DNA sequence: TGTGCCAGTACTTTTCAGAACCGAAACTCTGGGGCCAACGTCCTGACTTTC. This encodes CASTFQNRNSGANVLTF. The entire variable domain, with the rest obtained from reference TRBV19 and TRBJ2-6, is as follows: DGGITQSPKYLFRKEGQNVTLSCEQNLNHDAMYWYRQDPGQGLRLIYYSQIVNDFQKGDIAEGYSVSREKKESFPLTVTSAQKNPTAFYLCASTFQNRNSGANVLTFGAGSRLTVL.